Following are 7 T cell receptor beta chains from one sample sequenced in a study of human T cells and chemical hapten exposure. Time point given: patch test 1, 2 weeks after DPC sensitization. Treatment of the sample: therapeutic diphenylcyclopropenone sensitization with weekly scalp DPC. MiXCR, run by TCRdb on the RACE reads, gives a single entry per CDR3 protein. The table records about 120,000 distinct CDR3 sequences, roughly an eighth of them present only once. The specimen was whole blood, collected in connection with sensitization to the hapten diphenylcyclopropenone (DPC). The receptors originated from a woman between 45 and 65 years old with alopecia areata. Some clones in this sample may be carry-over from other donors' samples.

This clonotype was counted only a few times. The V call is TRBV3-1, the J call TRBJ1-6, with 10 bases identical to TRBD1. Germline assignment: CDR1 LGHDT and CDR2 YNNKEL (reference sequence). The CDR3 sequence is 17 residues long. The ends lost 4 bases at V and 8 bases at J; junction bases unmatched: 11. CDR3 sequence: CASSPKTVTGGDSPLHF. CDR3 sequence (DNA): TGTGCCAGCAGCCCCAAGACCGTGACAGGGGGCGATTCACCCCTCCACTTT. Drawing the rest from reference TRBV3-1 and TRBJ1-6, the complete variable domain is DTAVSQTPKYLVTQMGNDKSIKCEQNLGHDTMYWYKQDSKKFLKIMFSYNNKELIINETVPNRFSPKSPDKAHLNLHINSLELGDSAVYFCASSPKTVTGGDSPLHFGNGTRLTVT.

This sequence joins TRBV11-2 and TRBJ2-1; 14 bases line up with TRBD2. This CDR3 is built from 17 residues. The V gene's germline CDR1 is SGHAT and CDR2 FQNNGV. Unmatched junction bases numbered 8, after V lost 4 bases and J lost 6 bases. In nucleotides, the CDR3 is TGTGCCAGCAGCTCGGGGGGGACTAGCGGGAGTACCAATGAGCAGTTCTTC. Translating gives CASSSGGTSGSTNEQFF. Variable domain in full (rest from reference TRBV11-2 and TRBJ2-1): EAGVAQSPRYKIIEKRQSVAFWCNPISGHATLYWYQQILGQGPKLLIQFQNNGVVDDSQLPKDRFSAERLKGVDSTLKIQPAKLEDSAVYLCASSSGGTSGSTNEQFFGPGTRLTVL.

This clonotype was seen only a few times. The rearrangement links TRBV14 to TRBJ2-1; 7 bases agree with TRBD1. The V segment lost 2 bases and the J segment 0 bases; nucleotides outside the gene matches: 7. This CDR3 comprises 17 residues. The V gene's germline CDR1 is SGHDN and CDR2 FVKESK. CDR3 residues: CASSQKRGQSSYNEQFF. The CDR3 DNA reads TGTGCCAGCAGCCAAAAGAGGGGGCAGAGCTCCTACAATGAGCAGTTCTTC.

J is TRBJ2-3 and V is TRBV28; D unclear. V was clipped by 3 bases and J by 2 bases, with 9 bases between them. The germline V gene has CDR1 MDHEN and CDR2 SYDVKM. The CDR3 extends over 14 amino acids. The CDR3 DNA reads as TGTGCCAGCAGTTTTTCAGACCTCACAGATACGCAGTATTTT. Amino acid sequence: CASSFSDLTDTQYF.

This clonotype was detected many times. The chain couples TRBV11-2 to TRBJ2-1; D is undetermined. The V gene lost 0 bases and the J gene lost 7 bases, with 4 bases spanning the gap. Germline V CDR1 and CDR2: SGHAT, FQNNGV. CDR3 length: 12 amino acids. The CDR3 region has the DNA TGTGCCAGCAGCTTAGAAAGAAATGAGCAGTTCTTC. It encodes CASSLERNEQFF.

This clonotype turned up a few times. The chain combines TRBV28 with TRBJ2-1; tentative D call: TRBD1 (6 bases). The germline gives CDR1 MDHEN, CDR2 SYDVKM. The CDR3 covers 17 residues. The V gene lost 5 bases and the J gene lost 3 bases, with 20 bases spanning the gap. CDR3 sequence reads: CASSTRIARGYYNEQFF. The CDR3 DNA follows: TGTGCCAGCAGTACCCGAATTGCGAGGGGGTACTACAATGAGCAGTTCTTC.

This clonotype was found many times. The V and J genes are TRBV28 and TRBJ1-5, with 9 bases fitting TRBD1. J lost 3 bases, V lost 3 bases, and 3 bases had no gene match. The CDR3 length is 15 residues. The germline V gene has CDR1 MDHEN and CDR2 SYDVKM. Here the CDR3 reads CASSLGQGYNQPQHF. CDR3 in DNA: TGTGCCAGCAGTTTGGGACAGGGTTACAATCAGCCCCAGCATTTT.